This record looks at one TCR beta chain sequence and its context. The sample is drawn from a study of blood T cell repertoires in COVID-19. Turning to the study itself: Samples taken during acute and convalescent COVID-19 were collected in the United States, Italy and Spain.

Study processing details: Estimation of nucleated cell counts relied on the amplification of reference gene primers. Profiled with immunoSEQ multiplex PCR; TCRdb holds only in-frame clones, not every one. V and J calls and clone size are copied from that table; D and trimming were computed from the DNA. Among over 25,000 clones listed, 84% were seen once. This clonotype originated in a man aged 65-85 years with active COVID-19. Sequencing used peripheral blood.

CDR3 in amino acids: CASSLRQAYEQYF. The CDR3 DNA follows: TGTGCCAGCAGTTTAAGACAGGCCTACGAGCAGTACTTC. The chain joins TRBV6-5 to TRBJ2-7; TRBD1 might be the D (6 bases). V lost 4 bases, J lost 2 bases, and 9 bases lay in between. The germline CDR1 and CDR2 sequences are MNHEY and SVGAGI. This CDR3 is built from 13 residues.